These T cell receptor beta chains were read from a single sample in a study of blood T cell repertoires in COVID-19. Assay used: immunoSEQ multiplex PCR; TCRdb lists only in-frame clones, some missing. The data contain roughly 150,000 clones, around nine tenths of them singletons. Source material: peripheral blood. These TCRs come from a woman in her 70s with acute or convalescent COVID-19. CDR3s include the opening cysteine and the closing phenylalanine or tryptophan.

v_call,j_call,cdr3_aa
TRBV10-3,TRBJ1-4,CAISESTLGDSDEKLFF
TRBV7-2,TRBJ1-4,CASSSMGTGYATNEKLFF
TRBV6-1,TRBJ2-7,CASSDNTVGAYEQYF
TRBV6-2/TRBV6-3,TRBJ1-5,CASSYSNLLGLNRNQPQHF
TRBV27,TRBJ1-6,CASSRETGSSYNSPLHF
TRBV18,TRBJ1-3,CASSPTGGPGIYF
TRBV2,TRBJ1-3,CASSGTAASGNTIYF
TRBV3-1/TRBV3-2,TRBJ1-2,CASSQEGGMGYGYTF
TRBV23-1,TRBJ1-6,CASRSSEIDRSNSPLHF
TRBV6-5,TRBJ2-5,CASSLRTVQETQYF
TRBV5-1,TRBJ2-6,CASSFQGSSGANVLTF
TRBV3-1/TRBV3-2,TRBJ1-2,CASSQDRDRGFSNYGYTF
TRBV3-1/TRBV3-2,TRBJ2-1,CASSQAGTGYYEQFF
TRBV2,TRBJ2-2,CASSVYGVTGELFF
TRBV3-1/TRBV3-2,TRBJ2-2,CASSRRRGSDTGELFF